This T cell receptor (beta chain) originates from a study of T cells in narcolepsy. This clone was found a few times. Its target is unknown. General study results and limits: Blood of same and different patients, but not healthy controls, reportedly held recurring autoreactive clonotypes. Same-patient CSF and blood CD4+ T cell clonotypes included HCRT-specific and TRIB2-specific autoreactive ones.

The trim removed 8 bases at V and 5 bases at J, leaving 13 bases unmatched. Germline assignment: CDR1 SGDLS and CDR2 YYNGEE. CDR3 length: 15 residues. Using immunoSEQ multiplex PCR, the repertoire was profiled, and TCRdb retains in-frame clones only, with some absent. This sample has about 3,400 clones, with 60% to 80% found just once. The clonotype comes from a human donor with narcolepsy. Sequencing was performed on CD45RA- memory CD8+ T cells from PBMCs. This rearrangement joins TRBV9 to TRBJ2-3, with TRBD2 matching over 8 bases. The CDR3: CASSRGGGTGDTQYF. The CDR3 coding sequence is TGTGCCAGTTCCCGCGGCGGGGGGACCGGAGATACGCAGTATTTT.